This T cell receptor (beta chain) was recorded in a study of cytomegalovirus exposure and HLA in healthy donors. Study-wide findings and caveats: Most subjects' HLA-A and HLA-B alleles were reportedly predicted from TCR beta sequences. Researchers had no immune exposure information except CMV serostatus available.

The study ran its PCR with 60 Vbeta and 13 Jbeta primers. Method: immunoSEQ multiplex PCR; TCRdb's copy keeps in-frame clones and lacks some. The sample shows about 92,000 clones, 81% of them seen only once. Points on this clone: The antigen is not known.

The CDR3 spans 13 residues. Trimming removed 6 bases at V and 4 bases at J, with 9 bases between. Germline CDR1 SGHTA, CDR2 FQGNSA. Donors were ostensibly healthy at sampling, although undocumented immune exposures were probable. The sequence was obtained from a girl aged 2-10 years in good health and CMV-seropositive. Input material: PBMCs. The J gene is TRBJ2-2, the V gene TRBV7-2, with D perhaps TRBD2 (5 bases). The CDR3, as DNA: TGTGCCAGCAGAAGGACTGGCACCGGGGAGCTGTTTTTT. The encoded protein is CASRRTGTGELFF.